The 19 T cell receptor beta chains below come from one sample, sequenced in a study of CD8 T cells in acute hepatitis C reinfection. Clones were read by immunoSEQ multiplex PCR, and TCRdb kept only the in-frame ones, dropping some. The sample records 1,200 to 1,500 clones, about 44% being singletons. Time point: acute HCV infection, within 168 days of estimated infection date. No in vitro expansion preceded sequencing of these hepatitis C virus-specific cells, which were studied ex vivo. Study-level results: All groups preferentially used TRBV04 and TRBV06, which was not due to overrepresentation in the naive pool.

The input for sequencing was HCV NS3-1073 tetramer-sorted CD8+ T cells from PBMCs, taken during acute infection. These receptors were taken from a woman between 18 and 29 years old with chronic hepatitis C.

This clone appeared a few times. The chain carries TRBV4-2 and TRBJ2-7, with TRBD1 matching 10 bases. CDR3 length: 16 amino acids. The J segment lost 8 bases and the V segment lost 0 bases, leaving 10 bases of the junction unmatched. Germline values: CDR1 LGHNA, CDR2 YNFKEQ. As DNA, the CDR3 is TGTGCCAGCAGCCAAGAAATGGGACAGGGGTATGGGCAGCAGTACTTC. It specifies CASSQEMGQGYGQQYF.

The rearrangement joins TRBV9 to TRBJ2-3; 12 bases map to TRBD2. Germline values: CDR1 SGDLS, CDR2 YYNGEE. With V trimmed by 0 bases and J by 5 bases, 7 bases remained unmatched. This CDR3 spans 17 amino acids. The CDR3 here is CASSVGASGGAGDTQYF. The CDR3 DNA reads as TGTGCCAGCAGCGTAGGGGCTAGCGGGGGGGCTGGAGATACGCAGTATTTT. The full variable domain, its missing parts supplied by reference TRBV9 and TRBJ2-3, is DSGVTQTPKHLITATGQRVTLRCSPRSGDLSVYWYQQSLDQGLQFLIQYYNGEERAKGNILERFSAQQFPDLHSELNLSSLELGDSALYFCASSVGASGGAGDTQYFGPGTRLTVL.

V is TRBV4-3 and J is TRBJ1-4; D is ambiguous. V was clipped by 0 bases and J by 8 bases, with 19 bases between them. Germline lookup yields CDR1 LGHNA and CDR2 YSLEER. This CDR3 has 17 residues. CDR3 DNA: TGCGCCAGCAGCCAAGAAGTTGCGGTGCCAGGCGGAGAAAAACTGTTTTTT. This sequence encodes CASSQEVAVPGGEKLFF.

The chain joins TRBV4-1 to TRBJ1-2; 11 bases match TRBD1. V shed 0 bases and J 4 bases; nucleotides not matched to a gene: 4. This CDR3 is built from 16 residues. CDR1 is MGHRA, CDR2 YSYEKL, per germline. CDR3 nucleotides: TGCGCCAGCAGCCAAGATAGGACAGGGGGCATCTATGGCTACACCTTC. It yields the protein CASSQDRTGGIYGYTF.

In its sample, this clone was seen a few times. CDR3 sequence: CASSQETGAPSWGEQFF. CDR3 sequence (DNA): TGTGCCAGCAGCCAAGAAACAGGGGCTCCGAGTTGGGGTGAGCAGTTCTTC. The chain combines TRBV4-2 with TRBJ2-1, with 7 bases identical to TRBD1. Unmatched junction bases numbered 14, after V lost 0 bases and J lost 9 bases. Germline V gives CDR1 LGHNA, CDR2 YNFKEQ. The CDR3 extends over 17 amino acids.

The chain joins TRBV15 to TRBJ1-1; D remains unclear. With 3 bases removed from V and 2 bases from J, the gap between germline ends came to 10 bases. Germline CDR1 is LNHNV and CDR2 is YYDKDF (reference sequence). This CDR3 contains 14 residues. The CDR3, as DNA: TGTGCCACCAGCAGCTTATCCCCAAACACTGAAGCTTTCTTT. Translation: CATSSLSPNTEAFF. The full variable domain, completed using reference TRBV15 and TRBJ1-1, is DAMVIQNPRYQVTQFGKPVTLSCSQTLNHNVMYWYQQKSSQAPKLLFHYYDKDFNNEADTPDNFQSRRPNTSFCFLDIRSPGLGDTAMYLCATSSLSPNTEAFFGQGTRLTVV.

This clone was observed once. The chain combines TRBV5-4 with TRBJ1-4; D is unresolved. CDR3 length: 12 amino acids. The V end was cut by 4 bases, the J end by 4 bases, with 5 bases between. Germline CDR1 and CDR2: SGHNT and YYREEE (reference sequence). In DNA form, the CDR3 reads TGTGCCAGCAGCGGTTTTAATGAAAAACTGTTTTTT. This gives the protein CASSGFNEKLFF.

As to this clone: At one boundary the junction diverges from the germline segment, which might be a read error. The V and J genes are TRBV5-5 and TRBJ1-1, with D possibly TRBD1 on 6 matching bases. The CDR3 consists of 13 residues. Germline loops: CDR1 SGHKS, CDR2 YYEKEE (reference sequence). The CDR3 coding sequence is TGTGCCAGCACCTTGGGGGCTGGTACTGAAGCTTTCTTT. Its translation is CASTLGAGTEAFF.

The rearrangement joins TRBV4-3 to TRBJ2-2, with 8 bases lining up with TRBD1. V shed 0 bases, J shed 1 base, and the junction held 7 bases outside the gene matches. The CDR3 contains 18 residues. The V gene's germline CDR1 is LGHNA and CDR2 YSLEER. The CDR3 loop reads CASSQEPTGQGNTGELFF. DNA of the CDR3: TGCGCCAGCAGCCAAGAGCCAACCGGACAGGGGAACACCGGGGAGCTGTTTTTT.

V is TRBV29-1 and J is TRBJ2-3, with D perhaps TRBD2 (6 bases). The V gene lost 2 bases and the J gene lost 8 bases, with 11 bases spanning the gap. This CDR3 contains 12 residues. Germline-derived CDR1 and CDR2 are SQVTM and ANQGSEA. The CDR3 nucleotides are TGCAGCGTTGAACCCTTGGGAGGTACGCAGTATTTT. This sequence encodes CSVEPLGGTQYF.

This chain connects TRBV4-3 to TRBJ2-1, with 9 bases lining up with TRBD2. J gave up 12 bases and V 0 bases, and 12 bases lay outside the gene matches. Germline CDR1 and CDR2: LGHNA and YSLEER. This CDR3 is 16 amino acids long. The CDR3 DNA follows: TGCGCCAGCAGCCAAGATCCCCTGGCGGGGGGGGGTAGGCAGTTCTTC. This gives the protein CASSQDPLAGGGRQFF.

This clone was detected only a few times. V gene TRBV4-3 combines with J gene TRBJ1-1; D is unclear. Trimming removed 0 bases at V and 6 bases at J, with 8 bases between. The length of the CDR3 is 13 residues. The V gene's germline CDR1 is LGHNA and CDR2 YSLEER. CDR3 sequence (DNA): TGCGCCAGCAGCCAAGAGGAGGGAGCTGAAGCTTTCTTT. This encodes CASSQEEGAEAFF.

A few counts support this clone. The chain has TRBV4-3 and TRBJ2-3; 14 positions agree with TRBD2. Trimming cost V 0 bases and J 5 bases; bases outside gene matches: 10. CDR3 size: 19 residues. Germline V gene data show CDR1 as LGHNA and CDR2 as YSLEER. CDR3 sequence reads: CASSQEPWGTSGGGDTQYF. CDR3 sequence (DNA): TGCGCCAGCAGCCAAGAGCCGTGGGGGACTAGCGGGGGAGGAGATACGCAGTATTTT.

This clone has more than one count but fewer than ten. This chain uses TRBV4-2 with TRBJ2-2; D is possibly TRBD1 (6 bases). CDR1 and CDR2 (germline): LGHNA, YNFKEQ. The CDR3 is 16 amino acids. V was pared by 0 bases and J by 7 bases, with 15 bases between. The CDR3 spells CASSQEIGQGIGELFF. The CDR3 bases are TGTGCCAGCAGCCAAGAAATCGGGCAGGGGATCGGGGAGCTGTTTTTT.

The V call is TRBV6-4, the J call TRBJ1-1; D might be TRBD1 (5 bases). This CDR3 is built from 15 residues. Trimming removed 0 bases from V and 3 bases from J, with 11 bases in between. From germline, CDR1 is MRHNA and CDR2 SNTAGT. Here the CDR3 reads CASSDSGGVHTEAFF. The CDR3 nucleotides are TGTGCCAGCAGTGACTCAGGAGGGGTGCACACTGAAGCTTTCTTT.

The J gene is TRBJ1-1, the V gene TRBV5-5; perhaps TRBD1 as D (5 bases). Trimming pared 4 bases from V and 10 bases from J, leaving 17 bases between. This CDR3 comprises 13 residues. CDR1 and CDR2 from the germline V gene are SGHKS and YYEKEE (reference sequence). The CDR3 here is CASSQEERTPAFF. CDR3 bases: TGTGCCAGCAGCCAAGAAGAGAGGACACCAGCTTTCTTT.

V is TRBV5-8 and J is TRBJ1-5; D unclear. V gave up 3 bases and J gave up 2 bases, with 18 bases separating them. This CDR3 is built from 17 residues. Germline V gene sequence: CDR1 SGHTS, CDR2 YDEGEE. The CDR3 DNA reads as TGTGCCAGCAGCTACTCCCCCTTCCTCTATGGCAATCAGCCCCAGCATTTT. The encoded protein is CASSYSPFLYGNQPQHF.

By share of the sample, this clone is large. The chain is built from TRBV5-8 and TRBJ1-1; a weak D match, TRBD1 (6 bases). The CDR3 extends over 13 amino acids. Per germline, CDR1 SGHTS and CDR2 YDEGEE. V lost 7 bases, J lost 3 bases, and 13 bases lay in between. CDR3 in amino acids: CASLRGGDTEAFF. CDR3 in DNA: TGTGCCAGCCTCAGGGGTGGCGACACTGAAGCTTTCTTT.

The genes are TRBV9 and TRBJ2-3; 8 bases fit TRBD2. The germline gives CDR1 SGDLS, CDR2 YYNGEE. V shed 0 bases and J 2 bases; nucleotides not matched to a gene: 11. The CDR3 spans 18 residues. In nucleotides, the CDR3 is TGTGCCAGCAGCGTAGGAGGGGGGAGCGGGGGATACACAGATACGCAGTATTTT. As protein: CASSVGGGSGGYTDTQYF.